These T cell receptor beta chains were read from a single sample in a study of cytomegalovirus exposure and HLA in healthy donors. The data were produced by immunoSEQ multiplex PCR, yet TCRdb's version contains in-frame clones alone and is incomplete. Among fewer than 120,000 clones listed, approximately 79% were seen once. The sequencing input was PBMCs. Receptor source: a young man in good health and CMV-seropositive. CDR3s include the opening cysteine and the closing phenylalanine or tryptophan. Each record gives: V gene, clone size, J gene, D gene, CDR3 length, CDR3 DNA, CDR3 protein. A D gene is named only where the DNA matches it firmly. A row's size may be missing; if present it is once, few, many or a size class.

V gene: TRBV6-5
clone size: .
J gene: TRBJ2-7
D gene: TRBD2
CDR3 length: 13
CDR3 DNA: TGTGCCAGCAGAGCTAGCGGGGTGGGCGAGCAGTACTTC
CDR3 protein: CASRASGVGEQYF

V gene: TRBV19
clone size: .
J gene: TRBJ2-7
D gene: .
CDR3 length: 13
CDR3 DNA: TGTGCCAGTAGTATTGGCAGTGACTACGAGCAGTACTTC
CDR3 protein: CASSIGSDYEQYF

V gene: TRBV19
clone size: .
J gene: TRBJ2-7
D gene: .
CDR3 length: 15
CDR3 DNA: TGTGCCAGTAGTACCTACGGGGGAACCTCCTACGAGCAGTACTTC
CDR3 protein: CASSTYGGTSYEQYF

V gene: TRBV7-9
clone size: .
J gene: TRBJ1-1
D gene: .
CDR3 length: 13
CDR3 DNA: TGTGCCAGCAGCTTAGGAGGGGGGGCTGAAGCTTTCTTT
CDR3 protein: CASSLGGGAEAFF

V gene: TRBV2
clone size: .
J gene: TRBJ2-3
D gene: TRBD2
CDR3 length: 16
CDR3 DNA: TGTGCCAGCAGTGAAGCCGCGGGGGGGCATCTAGATACGCAGTATTTT
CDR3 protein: CASSEAAGGHLDTQYF

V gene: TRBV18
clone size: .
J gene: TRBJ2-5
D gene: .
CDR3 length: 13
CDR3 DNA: TGTGCCAGCTCAAAACAGGGTGAAGAGACCCAGTACTTC
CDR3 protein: CASSKQGEETQYF

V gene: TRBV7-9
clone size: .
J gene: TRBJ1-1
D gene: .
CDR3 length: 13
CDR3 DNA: TGTGCCAGCAGCCGGGAAAAAGATTTTGAAGCTTTCTTT
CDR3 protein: CASSREKDFEAFF

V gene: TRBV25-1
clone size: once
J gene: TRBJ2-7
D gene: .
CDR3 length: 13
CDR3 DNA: TGTGCCAGCAGTGAAGAGTTCATGTACGAGCAGTACTTC
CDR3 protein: CASSEEFMYEQYF

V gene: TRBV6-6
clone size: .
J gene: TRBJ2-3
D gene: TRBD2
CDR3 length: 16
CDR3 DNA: TGTGCCAGCAGTTACTCCGGGACTAGAGGCACAGATACGCAGTATTTT
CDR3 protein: CASSYSGTRGTDTQYF

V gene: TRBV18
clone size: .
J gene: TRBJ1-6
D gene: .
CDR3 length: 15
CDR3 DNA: TGTGCCAGCTCACCGGTCCCGGGAGCTAATTCACCCCTCCACTTT
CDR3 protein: CASSPVPGANSPLHF

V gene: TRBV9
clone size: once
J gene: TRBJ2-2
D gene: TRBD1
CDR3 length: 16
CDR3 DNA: TGTGCCAGCAGCGTCGGCCGGGACAGGGCTAACGGGGAGCTGTTTTTT
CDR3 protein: CASSVGRDRANGELFF

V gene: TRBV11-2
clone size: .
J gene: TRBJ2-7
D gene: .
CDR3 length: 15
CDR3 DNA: TGTGCCAGCAGCTTACGGCTAGGGGTTGGCTACGAGCAGTACTTC
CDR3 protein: CASSLRLGVGYEQYF

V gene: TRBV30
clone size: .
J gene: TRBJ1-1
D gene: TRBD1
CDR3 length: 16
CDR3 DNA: TGTGCCTGGAGTGTAGGGGGCGGAGGGGAGAACACTGAAGCTTTCTTT
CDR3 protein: CAWSVGGGGENTEAFF

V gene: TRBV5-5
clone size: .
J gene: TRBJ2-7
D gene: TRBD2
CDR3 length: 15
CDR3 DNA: TGTGCCAGCAGCTTGGTAGCGGGGGAGACCTACGAGCAGTACTTC
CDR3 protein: CASSLVAGETYEQYF

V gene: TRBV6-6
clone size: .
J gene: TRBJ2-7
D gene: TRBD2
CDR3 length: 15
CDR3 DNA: TGTGCCAGCAGGCCCGCTAGCGGGGGGACTTACGAGCAGTACTTC
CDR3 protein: CASRPASGGTYEQYF

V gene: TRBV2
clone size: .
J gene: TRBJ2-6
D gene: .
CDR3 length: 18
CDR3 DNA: TGTGCCAGCAGTCCCCTAGACCCGACAGTTCCCTGGGCCAACGTCCTGACTTTC
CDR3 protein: CASSPLDPTVPWANVLTF

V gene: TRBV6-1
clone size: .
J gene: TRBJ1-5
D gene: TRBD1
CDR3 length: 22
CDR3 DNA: TGTGCCAGCAGTGAAGTACCTATCTTCGGGACAGGGGTGGCGATAGCAATCAGCCCCCAGCATTTT
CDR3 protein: CASSEVPIFGTGVAIAISPQHF

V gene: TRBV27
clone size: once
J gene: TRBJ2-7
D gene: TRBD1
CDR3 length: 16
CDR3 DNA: TGTGCCAGCAGAATAAGGGGCAGGGGGTTAAGCTACGAGCAGTACTTC
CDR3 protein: CASRIRGRGLSYEQYF

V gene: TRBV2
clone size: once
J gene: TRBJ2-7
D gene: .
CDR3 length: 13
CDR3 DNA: TGTGCCAGCAGTGAACGGGGCTCCTACGAGCAGTACTTC
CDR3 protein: CASSERGSYEQYF

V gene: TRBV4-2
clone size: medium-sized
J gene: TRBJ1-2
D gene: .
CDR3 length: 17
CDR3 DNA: TGTGCCAGCAGCCAAGAAGCCCCATCGTCCCAACTAGGGGGCTACACCTTC
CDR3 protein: CASSQEAPSSQLGGYTF

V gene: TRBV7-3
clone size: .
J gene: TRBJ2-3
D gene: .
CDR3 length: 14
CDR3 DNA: TGTGCCAGCAGCTTAAATTCGGGGTCAGATACGCAGTATTTT
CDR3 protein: CASSLNSGSDTQYF

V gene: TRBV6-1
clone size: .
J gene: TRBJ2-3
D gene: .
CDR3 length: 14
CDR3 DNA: TGTGCCAACGAGGCCGGGGTACGGACAGATACGCAGTATTTT
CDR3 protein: CANEAGVRTDTQYF

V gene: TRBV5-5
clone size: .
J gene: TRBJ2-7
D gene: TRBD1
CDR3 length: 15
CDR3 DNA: TGTGCCAGCAGCCCCCCGACAGGGATCTCCTACGAGCAGTACTTC
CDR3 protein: CASSPPTGISYEQYF

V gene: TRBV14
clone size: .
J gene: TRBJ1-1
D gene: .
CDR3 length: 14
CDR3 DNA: TGTGCCAGCAGCCAAAACTTACAGGACACTGAAGCTTTCTTT
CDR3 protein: CASSQNLQDTEAFF

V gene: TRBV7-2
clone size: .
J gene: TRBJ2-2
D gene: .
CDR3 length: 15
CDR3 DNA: TGTGCCAGCAGCTTAGATTATTCCGGCACCGGGGAGCTGTTTTTT
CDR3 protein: CASSLDYSGTGELFF

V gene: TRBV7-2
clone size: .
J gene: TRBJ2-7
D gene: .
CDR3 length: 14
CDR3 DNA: TGTGCCAGCAGCTTGGAGGGGGGGCCGGAGGAGCAGTACTTC
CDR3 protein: CASSLEGGPEEQYF

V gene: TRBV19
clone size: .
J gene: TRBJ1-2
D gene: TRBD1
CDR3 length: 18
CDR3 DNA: TGTGCCAGTAGTACTCGGACAGGGGAGGTTCGATGGTACTATGGCTACACCTTC
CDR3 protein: CASSTRTGEVRWYYGYTF

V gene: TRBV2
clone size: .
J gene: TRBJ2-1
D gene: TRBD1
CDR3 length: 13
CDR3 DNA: TGTGCCAGCAGGACCTCACAGGGGAATGAGCAGTTCTTC
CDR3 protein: CASRTSQGNEQFF

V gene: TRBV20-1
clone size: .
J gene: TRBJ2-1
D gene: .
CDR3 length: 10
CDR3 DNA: TGCAGTGCTGAATCTAGTGAGCAGTTCTTC
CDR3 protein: CSAESSEQFF

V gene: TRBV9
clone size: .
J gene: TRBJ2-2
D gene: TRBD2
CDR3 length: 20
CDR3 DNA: TGTGCCAGCAGCGACCCCTCAGGGACTAGCGGGGGGGCGTTGACCGGGGAGCTGTTTTTT
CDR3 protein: CASSDPSGTSGGALTGELFF

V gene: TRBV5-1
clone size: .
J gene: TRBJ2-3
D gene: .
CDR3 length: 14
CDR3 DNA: TGCGCCAGCAGCTCGTTGGCCGGCACAGATACGCAGTATTTT
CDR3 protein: CASSSLAGTDTQYF

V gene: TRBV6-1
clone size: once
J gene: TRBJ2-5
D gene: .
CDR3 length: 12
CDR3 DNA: TGTGCCAGTTCGGGGGACTCGGAGACCCAGTACTTC
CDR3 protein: CASSGDSETQYF

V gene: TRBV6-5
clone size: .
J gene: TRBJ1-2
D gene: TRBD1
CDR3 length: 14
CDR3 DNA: TGTGCCAGCAGTTACTCGGACAGGGTGGGTGGCTACACCTTC
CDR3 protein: CASSYSDRVGGYTF

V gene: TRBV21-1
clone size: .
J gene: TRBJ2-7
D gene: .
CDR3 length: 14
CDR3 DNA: TGTGCCAGCAGCAAAGTAGTTGGACAGAAACAGCAGTACTTC
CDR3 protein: CASSKVVGQKQQYF

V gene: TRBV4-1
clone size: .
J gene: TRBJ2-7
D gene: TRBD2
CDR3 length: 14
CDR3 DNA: TGCGCCAGCAGCCAGGGCGGGGGGGCCTACGAGCAGTACTTC
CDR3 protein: CASSQGGGAYEQYF

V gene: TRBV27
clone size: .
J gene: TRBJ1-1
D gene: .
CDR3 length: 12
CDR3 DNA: TGTGCCAGCAGTTTTGGAGGGGCTGAAGCTTTCTTT
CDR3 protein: CASSFGGAEAFF

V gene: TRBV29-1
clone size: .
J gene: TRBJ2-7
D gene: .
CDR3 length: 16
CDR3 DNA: TGCAGCGTTGTCGGGACAAAGGACTCCAGGGCCTACGAGCAGTACTTC
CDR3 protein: CSVVGTKDSRAYEQYF

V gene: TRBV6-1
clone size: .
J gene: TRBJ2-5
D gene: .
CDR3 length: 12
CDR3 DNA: TGTGCCAGCAGTGAACCGGGAGAGACCCAGTACTTC
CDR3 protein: CASSEPGETQYF

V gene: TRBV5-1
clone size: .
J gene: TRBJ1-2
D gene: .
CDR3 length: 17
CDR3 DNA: TGCGCCAGCAGCTTGATGGATGGTCCAACAGGGTCGGATGGCTACACCTTC
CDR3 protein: CASSLMDGPTGSDGYTF

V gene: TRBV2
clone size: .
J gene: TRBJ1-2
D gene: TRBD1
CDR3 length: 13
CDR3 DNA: TGTGCCGGCAACGGACAGGGCTTCTATGGCTACACCTTC
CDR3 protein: CAGNGQGFYGYTF

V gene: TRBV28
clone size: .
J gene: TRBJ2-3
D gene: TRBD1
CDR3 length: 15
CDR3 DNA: TGTGCCAGCAGCGCCGGGACAGGGGGCACAGATACGCAGTATTTT
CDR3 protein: CASSAGTGGTDTQYF

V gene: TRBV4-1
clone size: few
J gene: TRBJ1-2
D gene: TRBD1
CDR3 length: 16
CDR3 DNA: TGCGCCAGCAGCCGAACCCCGGGACAGAAAAACTATGGCTACACCTTC
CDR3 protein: CASSRTPGQKNYGYTF

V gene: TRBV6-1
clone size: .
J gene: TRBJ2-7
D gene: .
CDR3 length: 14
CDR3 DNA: TGTGCCAGCCTGGGGATGGAACAGGGCTACGAGCAGTACTTC
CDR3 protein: CASLGMEQGYEQYF

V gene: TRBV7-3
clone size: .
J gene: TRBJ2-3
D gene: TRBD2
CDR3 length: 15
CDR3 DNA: TGTGCCAGCAGCCACGGGACTAGCGGGGGGTATACGCAGTATTTT
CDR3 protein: CASSHGTSGGYTQYF

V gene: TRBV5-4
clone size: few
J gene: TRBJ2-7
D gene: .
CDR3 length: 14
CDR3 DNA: TGTGCCAGCAGCTTGGGACAGTCAGACTACGAGCAGTACTTC
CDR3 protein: CASSLGQSDYEQYF

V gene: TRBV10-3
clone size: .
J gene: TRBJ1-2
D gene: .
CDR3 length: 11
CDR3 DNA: TGTGCCATCAGTGAGGGGCTTGGCTACACCTTC
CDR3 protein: CAISEGLGYTF

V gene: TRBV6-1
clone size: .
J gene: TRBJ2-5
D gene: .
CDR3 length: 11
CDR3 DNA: TGTGCCAGCAGTCTACAAGAGACCCAGTACTTC
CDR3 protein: CASSLQETQYF

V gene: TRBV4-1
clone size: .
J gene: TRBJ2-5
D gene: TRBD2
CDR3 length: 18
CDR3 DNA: TGCGCCAGCAGCCAAGGGGTGGGGGGGGGCGGGGGGCCAGAGACCCAGTACTTC
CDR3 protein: CASSQGVGGGGGPETQYF